These 20 T cell receptor beta chains share one sample of origin, sequenced in a study of post-analysis software for immune sequencing data. Built from TCR beta cDNA, the libraries had unique molecular identifiers in them. TCRdb independently ran MiXCR on the PCR reads; one entry per CDR3 protein. Seen here are roughly 800,000 distinct CDR3 sequences, approximately 30% observed once, and the top ten hold under 0.7%. Study results and caveats: Included in a set of roughly five TRBV segments more frequent in patients than controls were TRBV5-6, TRBV5-1 and TRBV20-1.

Antigen specificity for these receptors is unknown. The specimen sequenced was blood. These receptors were taken from a girl between 5 and 17 years old with multiple sclerosis.

This chain joins TRBV4-3 and TRBJ1-2; D gene uncertain. V dropped 0 bases and J dropped 7 bases, with 9 bases sitting between them. CDR1 is LGHNA, CDR2 YSLEER, per germline. This CDR3 is 13 amino acids long. The CDR3 here is CASSQEGGAGYTF. CDR3 DNA: TGCGCCAGCAGCCAAGAAGGAGGCGCTGGCTACACCTTC.

The rearrangement joins TRBV28 to TRBJ1-1; no definite D call. Trimming cost V 2 bases and J 5 bases, with 18 bases left between them. The CDR3 sequence is 16 residues long. The germline gives CDR1 MDHEN, CDR2 SYDVKM. In DNA form, the CDR3 reads TGTGCCAGCAGTTTAGCGTCTTCCTTGGGGTGGACTGAAGCTTTCTTT. This translates into CASSLASSLGWTEAFF.

This clonotype was picked up a small number of times. CDR3 amino acids: CASSAFAWAYEQYF. For the CDR3, the DNA is TGTGCCAGCAGCGCATTTGCTTGGGCTTACGAGCAGTACTTC. This rearrangement joins TRBV9 to TRBJ2-7; D not resolved. From germline, CDR1 is SGDLS and CDR2 YYNGEE. Trimming pared 3 bases from V and 4 bases from J, leaving 14 bases between. The CDR3 has 14 amino acids.

The chain uses TRBV20-1 and TRBJ2-1; D is perhaps TRBD2 (6 bases). From germline, CDR1 is DFQATT and CDR2 SNEGSKA (reference sequence). V shed 0 bases and J shed 8 bases, with 29 bases lying between them. The CDR3 spans 19 residues. The CDR3 region is CSARDLNPGLPKSVDEQFF. The CDR3 nucleotides are TGCAGTGCTAGAGATTTGAATCCGGGACTCCCAAAGAGTGTCGATGAGCAGTTCTTC.

This chain uses TRBV21-1 with TRBJ2-1; the D call TRBD2 from the table was never checked on the DNA. TRBV21-1 is a pseudogene segment. There are 18 residues in the CDR3. The CDR3 nucleotides read TGTGCCAGCAGCCCCCCCCCGCCAGCGGGAGGTCTATACAATGAGCAGTTCTTC. This gives the protein CASSPPPPAGGLYNEQFF.

The gene calls are TRBV11-2 and TRBJ2-5; tentative D call: TRBD1 (6 bases). CDR3 length equals 14 residues. V gave up 4 bases and J gave up 5 bases, with 14 bases separating them. CDR1 SGHAT and CDR2 FQNNGV come from the germline V gene. CDR3 residues: CASSWRQRGETQYF. Here the CDR3 DNA reads TGTGCCAGCAGCTGGCGGCAGAGGGGGGAGACCCAGTACTTC.

Many counts were recorded for this clonotype. The chain employs TRBV20-1 and TRBJ1-2; D perhaps matches TRBD1 (5 bases). V lost 0 bases to trimming and J lost 12 bases, with 14 bases between them. CDR3 length: 12 amino acids. Germline CDR1 is DFQATT and CDR2 is SNEGSKA (reference sequence). In DNA form, the CDR3 reads TGCAGTGCTAGAGATCTAGGGCAGGGACACACCTTC. It encodes CSARDLGQGHTF.

This rearrangement joins TRBV10-3 to TRBJ1-1; D is unclear. The CDR3 has 11 residues. The germline V gene encodes CDR1 ENHRY and CDR2 SYGVKD. Trimming pared 3 bases from V and 11 bases from J, leaving 10 bases between. This CDR3 is CAISDGVYAFF. The DNA for the CDR3 is TGTGCCATCAGTGACGGAGTCTACGCTTTCTTT.

The chain couples TRBV9 to TRBJ1-5, with a possible D match to TRBD1 (5 bases). The V end lost 3 bases, the J end lost 8 bases, and 15 bases lay between the germline ends. CDR1 SGDLS and CDR2 YYNGEE come from the germline V gene. The CDR3 loop spans 14 amino acids. The CDR3 sequence: CASSGDVFDEPQHF. CDR3 DNA: TGTGCCAGCAGCGGGGACGTCTTCGACGAGCCCCAGCATTTT.

The genes are TRBV9 and TRBJ2-1, with 14 bases fitting TRBD2. Germline V gene sequence: CDR1 SGDLS, CDR2 YYNGEE. Germline trimming cut 0 bases from V and 0 bases from J; bases unmatched to any gene: 14. The CDR3 runs 22 residues. CDR3 protein: CASSVVGPRTSGRPSSYNEQFF. DNA of the CDR3: TGTGCCAGCAGCGTAGTGGGCCCACGGACTAGCGGGAGGCCGAGCTCCTACAATGAGCAGTTCTTC.

This clonotype was seen a handful of times. The rearrangement joins TRBV10-3 to TRBJ2-3; D uncertain. Germline-derived CDR1 and CDR2 are ENHRY and SYGVKD. The CDR3 extends over 15 amino acids. The V end lost 5 bases, the J end lost 0 bases, and 12 bases lay between the germline ends. CDR3 residues: CAISTGPTSTDTQYF. The CDR3 DNA reads TGTGCCATCAGTACCGGGCCTACCAGCACAGATACGCAGTATTTT.

The rearrangement links TRBV7-2 to TRBJ2-7; 11 positions match TRBD1. V was clipped by 6 bases and J by 3 bases; unmatched bases: 1. The V gene's germline CDR1 is SGHTA and CDR2 FQGNSA. This CDR3 region has 13 residues. CDR3 sequence: CASRGQGGYEQYF. The CDR3 DNA reads as TGTGCCAGCAGGGGACAGGGGGGCTACGAGCAGTACTTC.

This clonotype was found a few times. The genes are TRBV7-9 and TRBJ2-5; D tentatively reads TRBD1 or TRBD2 (5 bases each). Deletions cut 6 bases from V and 5 bases from J, with 19 bases between. This CDR3 region has 15 residues. Germline CDR1 reads SEHNR; CDR2 reads FQNEAQ (reference sequence). The CDR3 sequence is CASRHDGVRAETQYF. CDR3 DNA: TGTGCCAGCAGGCACGACGGGGTCAGGGCGGAGACCCAGTACTTC. Using reference TRBV7-9 and TRBJ2-5 for the parts outside the CDR3, the full variable domain is DTGVSQNPRHKITKRGQNVTFRCDPISEHNRLYWYRQTLGQGPEFLTYFQNEAQLEKSRLLSDRFSAERPKGSFSTLEIQRTEQGDSAMYLCASRHDGVRAETQYFGPGTRLLVL.

This CDR3 is CSARAPLQETQYF. CDR3 nucleotides: TGCAGTGCCCGGGCCCCGCTCCAAGAGACCCAGTACTTC. This chain connects TRBV20-1 to TRBJ2-5; D not certain. The V and J ends lost 6 bases and 1 base respectively, with 12 bases between them. The CDR3 is 13 amino acids. Germline V gene sequence: CDR1 DFQATT, CDR2 SNEGSKA (reference sequence).

To note about this clonotype: A read error is possible here, since a much larger clone lies one base away. The chain is built from TRBV6-1 and TRBJ2-7; a weak D match, TRBD1 (6 bases). Germline lookup yields CDR1 MNHNS and CDR2 SASEGT. The CDR3 runs to 15 residues. The V gene lost 5 bases and the J gene lost 2 bases, with 16 bases spanning the gap. CDR3 sequence reads: CASSKQIGGTYEQYF. CDR3 DNA sequence: TGTGCCAGCAGTAAACAGATAGGGGGAACCTACGAGCAGTACTTC.

This sequence joins TRBV4-1 and TRBJ2-1; 9 bases fit TRBD2. V shed 2 bases and J 6 bases; nucleotides not matched to a gene: 8. The CDR3 loop spans 16 amino acids. Looked up from germline, CDR1 is MGHRA and CDR2 is YSYEKL. The CDR3 DNA is TGCGCCAGCAGCCAAATACCTAGCGGGGACTTCAATGAGCAGTTCTTC. Its protein product is CASSQIPSGDFNEQFF.

The chain employs TRBV29-1 and TRBJ2-3, with D maybe TRBD1 (6 bases). Germline loops: CDR1 SQVTM, CDR2 ANQGSEA. V lost 7 bases and J lost 2, with 13 bases in between. The CDR3 loop spans 13 amino acids. The CDR3 sequence: CSGGQKLTDTQYF. The DNA for the CDR3 is TGCAGCGGTGGACAGAAACTCACAGATACGCAGTATTTT.

Here the CDR3 reads CASRVRGNEQFF. DNA of the CDR3: TGTGCCAGCAGGGTTCGTGGGAATGAGCAGTTCTTC. The chain carries TRBV28 and TRBJ2-1; D is unresolved. The CDR3 is 12 amino acids. Germline V gives CDR1 MDHEN, CDR2 SYDVKM. V was shortened by 6 bases and J by 7 bases, with 10 bases between the two germline ends.

This clonotype came up a few times. This chain links TRBV4-3 with TRBJ2-5; 9 positions agree with TRBD2. The end of the DNA is better explained by TRBJ2-7, so the J call may be wrong. CDR1 and CDR2 (germline): LGHNA, YSLEER. The CDR3 runs to 15 residues. CDR3 DNA sequence: TGCGCCAGCAGCCAAGATGCTAGCGGGAAGGTCGAGCAGTACTTC. The encoded protein is CASSQDASGKVEQYF.

V gene TRBV20-1 combines with J gene TRBJ1-1, with 7 bases lining up with TRBD1. V shed 6 bases and J 4 bases; nucleotides not matched to a gene: 11. In germline, CDR1 is DFQATT, CDR2 SNEGSKA (reference sequence). The CDR3 is made up of 14 amino acids. CDR3 in DNA: TGCAGTGCCAGGGGGTCAGGGTGGGGCACTGAAGCTTTCTTT. Its protein is CSARGSGWGTEAFF.